This is a list of T cell receptor beta chains from one sample in a study of shared clonotypes between healthy human individuals. Clones were read by immunoSEQ multiplex PCR, and TCRdb kept only the in-frame ones, dropping some. The table includes roughly 2.1 million clones, about 93% detected once. Material: naive CD8+ T cells from PBMCs. The receptors were gathered from a man between 18 and 35 years old in good health. Some clones in this sample may be carry-over from other donors' samples. CDR3s include the opening cysteine and the closing phenylalanine or tryptophan. Each record gives: J gene, D gene, clone size, V gene, CDR3 protein, CDR3 DNA. D genes are given only for firm matches. Expanded clones are given a class, and other clones once, few, many or no size at all.

J: TRBJ2-3; D: .; size: .; V: TRBV29-1; CDR3: CSVEMETALPWDTQYF; DNA: TGCAGCGTTGAAATGGAGACCGCGTTGCCTTGGGATACGCAGTATTTT
J: TRBJ2-5; D: TRBD2; size: .; V: TRBV27; CDR3: CASSPAPGLAGVETQYF; DNA: TGTGCCAGCAGTCCGGCCCCGGGACTAGCGGGAGTTGAGACCCAGTACTTC
J: TRBJ1-4; D: TRBD1; size: .; V: TRBV7-2; CDR3: CASSVTGGRTNEKLFF; DNA: TGTGCCAGCAGCGTCACAGGGGGCAGGACTAATGAAAAACTGTTTTTT
J: TRBJ2-3; D: TRBD2; size: .; V: TRBV9; CDR3: CASRGSGRYTQYF; DNA: TGTGCCAGCAGGGGTAGCGGGAGGTATACGCAGTATTTT
J: TRBJ2-7; D: TRBD1; size: .; V: TRBV2; CDR3: CASSPGQGGYEQYF; DNA: TGTGCCAGCAGTCCGGGACAGGGCGGCTACGAGCAGTACTTC
J: TRBJ1-1; D: .; size: .; V: TRBV6-4; CDR3: CASRSGPLTEAFF; DNA: TGTGCCAGCAGATCGGGACCCCTCACTGAAGCTTTCTTT
J: TRBJ2-7; D: .; size: .; V: TRBV7-9; CDR3: CASSLVDLTYEQYF; DNA: TGTGCCAGCAGCTTAGTTGACCTTACCTACGAGCAGTACTTC
J: TRBJ1-3; D: TRBD1; size: .; V: TRBV7-9; CDR3: CASSLAPDRFGNTIYF; DNA: TGTGCCAGCAGCTTAGCTCCGGACAGGTTTGGAAACACCATATATTTT
J: TRBJ2-7; D: .; size: .; V: TRBV29-1; CDR3: CSVSTGTYEQYF; DNA: TGCAGCGTTTCGACAGGAACCTACGAGCAGTACTTC
J: TRBJ2-3; D: .; size: .; V: TRBV10-3; CDR3: CAITRRAGSTDTQYF; DNA: TGTGCCATCACCCGACGGGCGGGAAGCACAGATACGCAGTATTTT
J: TRBJ1-4; D: TRBD1; size: .; V: TRBV7-9; CDR3: CASSNRQGLEKLFF; DNA: TGTGCCAGCAGCAACCGACAGGGGCTTGAAAAACTGTTTTTT
J: TRBJ1-5; D: TRBD1; size: .; V: TRBV5-1; CDR3: CASSLEGTVGMPQHF; DNA: TGCGCCAGCAGCTTGGAAGGGACAGTTGGTATGCCCCAGCATTTT
J: TRBJ2-7; D: .; size: .; V: TRBV25-1; CDR3: CASSGSGESSYEQYF; DNA: TGTGCCAGCAGTGGTTCAGGGGAGAGCTCCTACGAGCAGTACTTC
J: TRBJ1-2; D: TRBD1; size: .; V: TRBV7-8; CDR3: CASSPLPIDREDDYGYTF; DNA: TGTGCCAGCAGCCCACTCCCTATCGACAGGGAAGACGACTATGGCTACACCTTC
J: TRBJ2-1; D: .; size: .; V: TRBV27; CDR3: CASSRQLSPYNEQFF; DNA: TGTGCCAGCAGTCGACAGCTTTCCCCCTACAATGAGCAGTTCTTC
J: TRBJ2-7; D: .; size: .; V: TRBV12-5; CDR3: CASARGGSYEQYF; DNA: TGTGCTAGTGCCAGGGGCGGATCCTACGAGCAGTACTTC
J: TRBJ2-2; D: TRBD2; size: .; V: TRBV7-3; CDR3: CASSNPSGLAGAGGELFF; DNA: TGTGCCAGCAGCAACCCATCGGGACTAGCGGGAGCTGGCGGGGAGCTGTTTTTT
J: TRBJ2-7; D: .; size: once; V: TRBV9; CDR3: CASSPTGPPYEQYF; DNA: TGTGCCAGCAGCCCCACAGGTCCCCCCTACGAGCAGTACTTC
J: TRBJ2-1; D: .; size: .; V: TRBV27; CDR3: CASSLSQRGYSYNEQFF; DNA: TGTGCCAGCAGTTTATCCCAGAGAGGGTACTCCTACAATGAGCAGTTCTTC
J: TRBJ2-7; D: .; size: .; V: TRBV6-1; CDR3: CASSDAPGSLYEQYF; DNA: TGTGCCAGCAGTGACGCCCCTGGGAGCCTCTACGAGCAGTACTTC
J: TRBJ2-1; D: .; size: .; V: TRBV7-9; CDR3: CASFGPGHNEQFF; DNA: .
J: TRBJ1-2; D: TRBD1; size: .; V: TRBV4-1; CDR3: CASSLRTGLEGYTF; DNA: TGCGCCAGCAGCCTCCGGACAGGGTTAGAAGGCTACACCTTC
J: TRBJ2-3; D: TRBD2; size: .; V: TRBV29-1; CDR3: CSGPFAGGLLSGTDTQYF; DNA: TGCAGCGGGCCGTTTGCGGGAGGCCTACTCTCGGGCACAGATACGCAGTATTTT
J: TRBJ2-7; D: .; size: .; V: TRBV7-9; CDR3: CASSPPSSYEQYF; DNA: TGTGCCAGCAGCCCGCCGAGCTCCTACGAGCAGTACTTC